The 11 T cell receptor beta chains below were found in one sample sequenced in a study of blood T cells in healthy people across ages. The authors ran a second PCR of roughly 6 to 11 cycles using a sample-barcoded 5' primer and a J-beta primer mix. TCRdb called the 5' RACE reads again in MiXCR, with one record for every CDR3 protein. Among about 680,000 distinct CDR3 sequences listed, around 49% were seen once. Sequencing was done on a sample of blood. The origin of the receptors is an older woman in good health.

This clonotype has just one count. This chain links TRBV12-3 or TRBV12-4 with TRBJ1-1; D may be TRBD1 (5 bases). With 8 bases removed from V and 4 bases from J, the gap between germline ends came to 17 bases. The CDR3 has 14 residues. CDR3 region: CASSWTSVGTEAFF. The CDR3 DNA is TGTGCCAGCTCCTGGACAAGTGTTGGCACTGAAGCTTTCTTT.

Points on this clonotype: A read error may explain this, as a much larger clone is one base away. This chain joins TRBV6-2 or TRBV6-3 and TRBJ1-1, with 11 bases identical to TRBD1. The ends lost 6 bases at V and 2 bases at J; junction bases unmatched: 2. Germline lookup yields CDR1 MNHEY and CDR2 SVGEGT. This CDR3 has 14 residues. The CDR3 reads CASRDRGLNTEAFF. The CDR3 DNA follows: TGTGCCAGCAGGGACAGGGGGCTTAACACTGAAGCTTTCTTT.

CDR3 region: CASSYASGRSANEQFF. The CDR3 nucleotides are TGTGCCAGCAGTTACGCTAGCGGGAGGTCAGCCAATGAGCAGTTCTTC. The gene calls are TRBV6-2 or TRBV6-3 and TRBJ2-1; 11 bases align to TRBD2. CDR1 MNHEY and CDR2 SVGEGT come from the germline V gene. Losses at the gene ends were 2 bases for V and 6 bases for J; bases not matched to a gene: 6. This CDR3 has 16 amino acids.

This clonotype was detected a few times. The rearrangement joins TRBV2 to TRBJ2-7, with 8 positions matching TRBD1. The V and J ends lost 6 bases and 0 bases, in that order; junction bases with no gene match: 7. The CDR3 extends over 15 amino acids. CDR1 and CDR2 from the germline V gene are SNHLY and FYNNEI. Here the CDR3 DNA reads TGTGCCAGCAGGATACAGGGGGGAAGCTCCTACGAGCAGTACTTC. Its protein product is CASRIQGGSSYEQYF.

This clonotype came up a few times. The chain joins TRBV28 to TRBJ1-3; no definite D call. The CDR3 is 16 residues long. The V and J ends lost 6 bases and 0 bases respectively, with 15 bases between them. Germline CDR1 and CDR2: MDHEN and SYDVKM. CDR3 in DNA: TGTGCCAGCAGCCCCGGGAGCGTCACCTCTGGAAACACCATATATTTT. Encoded protein: CASSPGSVTSGNTIYF.

The sample holds a few counts of this clonotype. The gene calls are TRBV27 and TRBJ1-1; TRBD1 is a possible D gene (5 bases). The CDR3 totals 15 residues. V was cut by 6 bases and J by 1 base, with 15 bases left in between. Germline V gene data show CDR1 as MNHEY and CDR2 as SMNVEV (reference sequence). For the CDR3, the DNA is TGTGCCAGCAGCGAGTTGGGGCGCGGGAACACTGAAGCTTTCTTT. The encoded protein is CASSELGRGNTEAFF.

In its sample, this clonotype was seen a few times. This sequence joins TRBV4-1 and TRBJ2-7; TRBD2 aligns across 11 bases. CDR1 and CDR2 (germline): MGHRA, YSYEKL. V was clipped by 3 bases and J by 0 bases; unmatched bases: 1. The CDR3 is 15 residues long. The CDR3 nucleotides read TGCGCCAGCAGCCAGACTAGCGGGACCTCCTACGAGCAGTACTTC. This translates into CASSQTSGTSYEQYF.

As for this clonotype: This may come from a read error, since a much larger clone is one base off. The genes are TRBV20-1 and TRBJ2-3, with D perhaps assigned TRBD1 or TRBD2 (5 bases each). CDR1 and CDR2 (germline): DFQATT, SNEGSKA (reference sequence). The CDR3 runs to 13 residues. The CDR3 region is CTSEGDRADTQYF. CDR3 DNA sequence: TGCACCTCGGAAGGGGACCGGGCAGATACGCAGTATTTT.

This sequence joins TRBV29-1 and TRBJ2-1, with TRBD1 matching 8 bases. Germline CDR1 is SQVTM and CDR2 is ANQGSEA. This CDR3 is 13 amino acids long. The ends lost 4 bases at V and 3 bases at J; junction bases unmatched: 2. Here the CDR3 reads CSVGQGIYNEQFF. The CDR3 nucleotides read TGCAGCGTTGGACAGGGGATCTACAATGAGCAGTTCTTC.

The chain is built from TRBV28 and TRBJ1-6; tentative D call: TRBD1 (6 bases). This CDR3 has 14 residues. Trimming took 10 bases from V and 0 from J, leaving 10 bases between them. From germline, CDR1 is MDHEN and CDR2 SYDVKM. The CDR3 region has the DNA TGTGCCACTGGGGGGGCCTCCTATAATTCACCCCTCCACTTT. This sequence encodes CATGGASYNSPLHF.

The J gene is TRBJ2-5, the V gene TRBV6-2 or TRBV6-3, with 9 bases fitting TRBD1. The CDR3 runs 15 residues. Germline V gene data show CDR1 as MNHEY and CDR2 as SVGEGT. Trimming cost V 2 bases and J 5 bases; bases outside gene matches: 6. As DNA, the CDR3 is TGTGCCAGCAGTTACCTGGGACAGGGATGGGAGACCCAGTACTTC. It yields the protein CASSYLGQGWETQYF.